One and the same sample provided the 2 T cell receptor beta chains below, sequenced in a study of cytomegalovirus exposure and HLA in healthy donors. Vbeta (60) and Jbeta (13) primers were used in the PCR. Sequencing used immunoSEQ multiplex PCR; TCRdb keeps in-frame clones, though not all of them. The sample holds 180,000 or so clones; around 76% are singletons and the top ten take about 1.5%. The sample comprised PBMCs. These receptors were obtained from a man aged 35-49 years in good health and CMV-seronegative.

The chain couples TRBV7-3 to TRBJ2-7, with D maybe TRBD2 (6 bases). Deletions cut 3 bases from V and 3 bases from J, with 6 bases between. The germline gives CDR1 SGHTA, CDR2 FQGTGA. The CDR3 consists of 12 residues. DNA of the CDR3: TGTGCCAGCAGCTTGACTAGCTACGAGCAGTACTTC. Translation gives CASSLTSYEQYF.

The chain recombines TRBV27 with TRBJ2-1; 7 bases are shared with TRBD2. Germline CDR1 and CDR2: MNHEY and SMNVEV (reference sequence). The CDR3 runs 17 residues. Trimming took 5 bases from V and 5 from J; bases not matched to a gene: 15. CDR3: CASSRWSVASGNNEQFF. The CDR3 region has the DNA TGTGCCAGCAGTCGATGGTCGGTGGCTAGCGGAAACAATGAGCAGTTCTTC.